The 18 T cell receptor beta chains reported below all come from one sample, sequenced in a study of blood T cell repertoires in COVID-19 (TCRdb year 2020). Library method: the immunoSEQ multiplex PCR assay. The source is immuneACCESS, and TCRdb retained only in-frame sequences with V and J called. Part of the clones is not carried over; for the studies checked, unresolved V genes explain less than half of this, and the remainder is unexplained. The sample table shows about 140,000 clones, and 80% to 85% are seen once. Of the sample, approximately 4.1% is held by the ten largest clones. What was sequenced was peripheral blood. The receptors here all came from a woman older than 75 with acute or convalescent COVID-19.

V usage is TRBV28 and J usage is TRBJ1-5, with TRBD1 as a possible D gene (5 bases). Germline V lookup: CDR1 MDHEN, CDR2 SYDVKM. The CDR3 is 16 residues long. The V end was cut by 8 bases, the J end by 1 base, with 18 bases between. CDR3 coding DNA: TGTGCCAGCGTGTGGGGGGACCCATCGAGCAATCAGCCCCAGCATTTT. It encodes CASVWGDPSSNQPQHF.

The V and J genes are TRBV19 and TRBJ2-1; a weak D match, TRBD2 (5 bases). This CDR3 spans 14 amino acids. V lost 7 bases to trimming and J lost 5 bases, with 15 bases between them. Per germline, CDR1 LNHDA and CDR2 SQIVND (reference sequence). The CDR3 sequence: CASTKGRGNNEQFF. The DNA for the CDR3 is TGTGCCAGTACTAAGGGTAGAGGGAACAATGAGCAGTTCTTC.

V and J are TRBV7-6 and TRBJ2-3, with 11 bases that match TRBD2. This CDR3 has 17 amino acids. V lost 2 bases to trimming and J lost 5 bases; unmatched junction nucleotides: 9. Germline V gene data show CDR1 as SGHVS and CDR2 as FNYEAQ. CDR3 nucleotide sequence: TGTGCCAGCAGCTTATGGGGGGGCCTAGCGGGAGGAGATACGCAGTATTTT. Protein product: CASSLWGGLAGGDTQYF. Full variable domain (remainder filled in from reference TRBV7-6 and TRBJ2-3): GAGVSQSPRYKVTKRGQDVALRCDPISGHVSLYWYRQALGQGPEFLTYFNYEAQQDKSGLPNDRFSAERPEGSISTLTIQRTEQRDSAMYRCASSLWGGLAGGDTQYFGPGTRLTVL.

The genes are TRBV11-2 and TRBJ2-3; 13 bases are a match to TRBD2. The CDR3 is made up of 19 amino acids. V lost 5 bases, J lost 1 base, and 12 bases stayed unmatched. Germline CDR1 and CDR2: SGHAT and FQNNGV. The CDR3 nucleotides are TGTGCCAGCAGCAGTCCTTGGACTAGCGGGAGAGCAGGCACAGATACGCAGTATTTT. It translates to CASSSPWTSGRAGTDTQYF.

This sequence joins TRBV28 and TRBJ2-3; the D gene is possibly TRBD1 (6 bases). CDR3 length: 13 residues. The germline V gene encodes CDR1 MDHEN and CDR2 SYDVKM. The ends were cut back, 6 bases at V and 9 bases at J, with 16 bases in the middle. The CDR3 region is CASRKRGQSTQYF. CDR3 DNA: TGTGCCAGCAGAAAAAGGGGACAAAGCACGCAGTATTTT.

The chain is built from TRBV5-1 and TRBJ2-7, with 7 bases aligning to TRBD1. CDR1 SGHRS and CDR2 YFSETQ come from the germline V gene. With V trimmed by 4 bases and J by 5 bases, 9 bases remained unmatched. The CDR3 is 14 amino acids. The CDR3 DNA sequence: TGCGCCAGCAGCCCCGAAGACAGGGATCACGAGCAGTACTTC. It translates to CASSPEDRDHEQYF.

V is TRBV11-2 and J is TRBJ1-2; 7 bases align to TRBD1. There are 13 residues in the CDR3. The V gene end was trimmed by 5 bases and the J gene end by 4 bases; junction bases not matched to a gene: 4. From germline, CDR1 is SGHAT and CDR2 FQNNGV. The CDR3 DNA sequence: TGTGCCAGCAGCCTACAGGGGCGCTATGGCTACACCTTC. Translated: CASSLQGRYGYTF.

The chain joins TRBV7-8 to TRBJ2-7; TRBD1 aligns across 8 bases. The CDR3 has 15 amino acids. J was trimmed by 3 bases and V by 1 base; bases with no gene match: 5. Per the germline V gene, CDR1 is SGHVS and CDR2 is FQNEAQ. For the CDR3, the DNA is TGTGCCAGCAGCTTAGAAGACAGGGGTTACTACGAGCAGTACTTC. Translated, it gives CASSLEDRGYYEQYF.

This clone was seen a handful of times. The chain joins TRBV29-1 to TRBJ2-1; 9 bases line up with TRBD1. J gave up 5 bases and V 2 bases, and 22 bases lay outside the gene matches. The germline V gene encodes CDR1 SQVTM and CDR2 ANQGSEA. This CDR3 comprises 20 residues. In DNA, the CDR3 is TGCAGCGTTGAATTGCCTGGACAGGGGTTTTCGGGGGGCATTAACAATGAGCAGTTCTTC. Translated: CSVELPGQGFSGGINNEQFF.

V usage is TRBV3-1 (or the pseudogene TRBV3-2) and J usage is TRBJ1-2; 7 bases are shared with TRBD1. Per the germline V gene, CDR1 is LGHDT and CDR2 is YNNKEL (reference sequence). V was clipped by 1 base and J by 6 bases; unmatched bases: 8. The CDR3 sequence is 15 residues long. The CDR3 DNA follows: TGTGCCAGCAGCCAAGTGTTAAGGGGGCTGGATGGCTACACCTTC. Protein: CASSQVLRGLDGYTF.

The chain uses TRBV7-2 and TRBJ1-2; no definite D call. The V and J ends lost 2 bases and 1 base respectively, with 8 bases between them. From germline, CDR1 is SGHTA and CDR2 FQGNSA. This CDR3 spans 14 amino acids. Written as DNA, the CDR3 is TGTGCCAGCAGCTTATCCCCAAATAACTATGGCTACACCTTC. This translates into CASSLSPNNYGYTF. Using reference TRBV7-2 and TRBJ1-2 for the parts outside the CDR3, the full variable domain is GAGVSQSPSNKVTEKGKDVELRCDPISGHTALYWYRQSLGQGLEFLIYFQGNSAPDKSGLPSDRFSAERTGGSVSTLTIQRTQQEDSAVYLCASSLSPNNYGYTFGSGTRLTVV.

The chain uses TRBV2 and TRBJ1-6; the D is unclear. With 5 bases removed from V and 4 bases from J, the gap between germline ends came to 12 bases. Looked up from germline, CDR1 is SNHLY and CDR2 is FYNNEI. This CDR3 region has 15 residues. As DNA, the CDR3 is TGTGCCAGCAGTCCAACCGGGAGATATAATTCACCCCTCCACTTT. It codes for CASSPTGRYNSPLHF.

This chain links TRBV21-1 with TRBJ1-5; the table calls TRBD1, which could not be checked here. TRBV21-1 is deemed a pseudogene. The CDR3 sequence is 17 residues long. In DNA, the CDR3 is TGTGCCAGCAGCAAAGGATTTCGGGACAGGGGGCTTCAGCCCCAGCATTTT. Its protein product is CASSKGFRDRGLQPQHF.

The chain joins TRBV25-1 to TRBJ1-2; TRBD1 aligns across 10 bases. V gave up 2 bases and J gave up 8 bases; unmatched junction bases: 5. Per the germline V gene, CDR1 is MGHDK and CDR2 is SYGVNS. CDR3 length equals 14 residues. The chain's CDR3 is CASSEMGQGRGYTF. The DNA of the CDR3 is TGTGCCAGCAGTGAAATGGGACAGGGGCGCGGCTACACCTTC.

This clone appeared a few times. The CDR3 spells CASSTGTSGRPNEQFF. For the CDR3, the DNA is TGTGCCAGCAGTACCGGGACTAGCGGGAGGCCGAATGAGCAGTTCTTC. The chain has TRBV28 and TRBJ2-1; 15 bases line up with TRBD2. This CDR3 spans 16 amino acids. V shed 5 bases and J 7 bases; nucleotides not matched to a gene: 6. Germline V CDR1 and CDR2: MDHEN, SYDVKM.

The chain carries TRBV24-1 and TRBJ1-2, with TRBD1 matching over 10 bases. This CDR3 is 16 amino acids long. Per the germline V gene, CDR1 is KGHDR and CDR2 is SFDVKD. Trimming at V came to 5 bases and at J to 3 bases, leaving 8 bases not matched to a gene. The CDR3 loop is CATSVPSGTGDYGYTF. The CDR3 nucleotides are TGTGCCACCAGTGTACCCTCCGGGACAGGGGACTATGGCTACACCTTC.

The table lists this clone with a few counts. The chain links TRBV19 to TRBJ1-2; D might be TRBD1 (6 bases). CDR3 length: 16 residues. Trimming shortened V by 5 bases and J by 3 bases, and 19 bases separated the two germline ends. The germline CDR1 and CDR2 sequences are LNHDA and SQIVND (reference sequence). DNA for the CDR3: TGTGCCAGTAGTTCCCGTGGCAGGGGATCCTACTATGGCTACACCTTC. Translating gives CASSSRGRGSYYGYTF.

A few counts support this clone. The chain recombines TRBV19 with TRBJ2-5, with 10 bases matching TRBD2. V was clipped by 5 bases and J by 2 bases; unmatched bases: 8. CDR1 LNHDA and CDR2 SQIVND come from the germline V gene (reference sequence). CDR3 length: 16 residues. CDR3 loop: CASSPLRAGGQETQYF. The DNA for the CDR3 is TGTGCCAGTAGTCCGCTGAGAGCGGGAGGGCAAGAGACCCAGTACTTC.